This T cell receptor (beta chain) was sequenced in a study of T-cell memory formation after mild COVID-19. Between the trimmed V and J ends, which lost 11 bases and 4 bases, there was a span of 12 bases. This CDR3 comprises 12 residues. The authors produced TCR alpha and TCR beta cDNA libraries with sample barcodes and UMIs by 5'RACE using constant-segment primers. Each CDR3 protein is one row after TCRdb ran MiXCR on the 5' RACE reads. The table includes about 270,000 distinct CDR3 sequences, around 15% detected once. The chain carries TRBV12-3 or TRBV12-4 and TRBJ2-1; either TRBD1 or TRBD2 may supply D (5 bases each). The sample comprised PBMCs or a T cell subset sorted from them (not recorded which). The receptor comes from a man aged 18 to 30 who had mild COVID-19 (a few samples of this study predate the infection). Cell type and time point are not known. CDR3 region: CASGTAYNEQFF. CDR3 sequence (DNA): TGTGCCTCCGGGACGGCTTACAATGAGCAGTTCTTC.